Shown below are 13 T cell receptor beta chains from a single sample sequenced in a study of human T cells and chemical hapten exposure (dated by TCRdb to about 2021). According to the study, the label for this sample's time point signals: patch test 3, about 24 weeks after DPC sensitization. The sample's treatment or condition, from its label and the paper: therapeutic diphenylcyclopropenone sensitization with weekly scalp DPC. Receptors were amplified or captured by RACE. Sequencing was performed on a NextSeq 500. The public sequencing data were trimmed at Q25 with fastp and processed into clonotypes with MiXCR by TCRdb, which kept only in-frame beta chains. Identical CDR3 protein sequences are pooled into one entry, listed with their most common genes and DNA. A total of roughly 90,000 distinct CDR3 sequences appear in this sample, approximately 10% of them only once. The ten largest clonotypes hold around 1% of the sample.

The sample here was whole blood, taken in connection with sensitization to the hapten diphenylcyclopropenone (DPC). The source of these receptors is a young woman with alopecia areata. Some clones in this sample may be carry-over from other donors' samples.

This clonotype appeared many times. The J gene is TRBJ2-1, the V gene TRBV15; 7 nucleotides match TRBD2. Germline CDR1 reads LNHNV; CDR2 reads YYDKDF (reference sequence). The V segment lost 3 bases and the J segment 13 bases; nucleotides outside the gene matches: 3. CDR3 length: 11 amino acids. This CDR3 is CATSRGGSQFF. CDR3 in DNA: TGTGCCACCAGCAGGGGAGGGTCCCAGTTCTTC. The whole variable domain, filled in from reference TRBV15 and TRBJ2-1, reads DAMVIQNPRYQVTQFGKPVTLSCSQTLNHNVMYWYQQKSSQAPKLLFHYYDKDFNNEADTPDNFQSRRPNTSFCFLDIRSPGLGDTAMYLCATSRGGSQFFGPGTRLTVL.

The rearrangement uses TRBV7-2 and TRBJ2-5; D gene uncertain. CDR3 length equals 16 residues. With 0 bases removed from V and 4 bases from J, the gap between germline ends came to 15 bases. The germline V gene encodes CDR1 SGHTA and CDR2 FQGNSA. Here the CDR3 reads CASSLAGWSSRETQYF. CDR3 coding DNA: TGTGCCAGCAGCTTAGCAGGTTGGAGTAGTAGAGAGACCCAGTACTTC.

At least ten counts were recorded for this clonotype. This chain links TRBV20-1 with TRBJ2-5; TRBD1 matches at 7 bases. Germline V CDR1 and CDR2: DFQATT, SNEGSKA (reference sequence). CDR3 size: 15 residues. J gave up 2 bases and V 3 bases, and 9 bases lay outside the gene matches. CDR3 loop: CSASGGPGQQETQYF. The CDR3 DNA follows: TGCAGTGCTAGTGGGGGTCCGGGACAGCAAGAGACCCAGTACTTC.

V and J are TRBV5-1 and TRBJ2-3; unclear D gene. V lost 3 bases and J 2 bases, leaving 4 bases between the germline ends. The CDR3 totals 12 residues. Germline CDR1 is SGHRS and CDR2 is YFSETQ. CDR3 loop: CASSSNTDTQYF. The CDR3 DNA is TGCGCCAGCAGCTCCAACACAGATACGCAGTATTTT.

The V call is TRBV7-9, the J call TRBJ2-2; 9 nucleotides match TRBD1. Germline loops: CDR1 SEHNR, CDR2 FQNEAQ (reference sequence). J was trimmed by 2 bases and V by 5 bases; bases with no gene match: 9. This CDR3 region has 17 residues. CDR3 bases: TGTGCCAGCAGCCGGGGAACGGGACAGGGAAACACCGGGGAGCTGTTTTTT. This gives the protein CASSRGTGQGNTGELFF.

The table lists this clonotype with many counts. The chain links TRBV2 to TRBJ1-2; D remains unclear. V lost 6 bases to trimming and J lost 5 bases, with 16 bases between them. CDR1 and CDR2 (germline): SNHLY, FYNNEI. The CDR3 contains 14 residues. The CDR3 reads CASRVRTDSYGYTF. The CDR3 DNA follows: TGTGCCAGCAGGGTTCGGACGGACTCTTATGGCTACACCTTC.

This clonotype was seen a few times. The CDR3 sequence: CASPRGQPQHF. CDR3 DNA sequence: TGTGCCAGCCCGAGAGGTCAGCCCCAGCATTTT. The chain has TRBV7-2 and TRBJ1-5, with D hard to call. The germline gives CDR1 SGHTA, CDR2 FQGNSA. The CDR3 totals 11 residues. V lost 8 bases and J 6 bases, leaving 8 bases between the germline ends.

This clonotype was seen at least ten times. The chain joins TRBV7-9 to TRBJ1-6; no definite D call. V dropped 0 bases and J dropped 9 bases, with 9 bases sitting between them. The CDR3 sequence is 14 residues long. Per the germline V gene, CDR1 is SEHNR and CDR2 is FQNEAQ (reference sequence). Written as DNA, the CDR3 is TGTGCCAGCAGCTTAGCGGACGGAATTTCACCCCTCCACTTT. It translates to CASSLADGISPLHF.

The rearrangement uses TRBV6-1 and TRBJ1-6; possible D gene TRBD1, 5 bases. The germline V gene has CDR1 MNHNS and CDR2 SASEGT. The V end lost 2 bases, the J end lost 7 bases, and 12 bases lay between the germline ends. The CDR3 length is 15 residues. The CDR3, as DNA: TGTGCCAGCAGTGAACTGGGGGGAATCAATTCACCCCTCCACTTT. It yields the protein CASSELGGINSPLHF.

The chain uses TRBV12-3 or TRBV12-4 and TRBJ1-2; the D is unclear. V was trimmed by 3 bases and J by 6 bases, leaving 8 bases between them. The CDR3 is 12 amino acids. The CDR3 sequence is CASSFPVHGYTF. CDR3 DNA sequence: TGTGCCAGCAGTTTTCCCGTGCATGGCTACACCTTC.

This clonotype was seen only a few times. The CDR3 DNA follows: TGTGCCAGCAGTTTAGACGGAGATACGCAGTATTTT. It yields the protein CASSLDGDTQYF. V and J are TRBV28 and TRBJ2-3, with D unresolved. This CDR3 is 12 amino acids long. The germline V and J ends were trimmed by 2 bases and 5 bases, with 5 bases remaining between them. In germline, CDR1 is MDHEN, CDR2 SYDVKM.

This clonotype was counted at least ten times. The chain links TRBV3-1 to TRBJ1-4, with 11 bases fitting TRBD1. Germline CDR1 and CDR2: LGHDT and YNNKEL (reference sequence). This CDR3 contains 15 residues. Trimming at V came to 8 bases and at J to 4 bases, leaving 6 bases not matched to a gene. CDR3 nucleotides: TGTGCCAGCGGGGACAGGGGGAATCATAATGAAAAACTGTTTTTT. Its translation: CASGDRGNHNEKLFF.

This clonotype was seen a handful of times. The chain joins TRBV6-1 to TRBJ2-3; D perhaps matches TRBD1 (5 bases). Germline CDR1 MNHNS, CDR2 SASEGT. The V and J ends lost 5 bases and 4 bases respectively, with 10 bases between them. This CDR3 has 13 residues. The CDR3 coding sequence is TGTGCCAGCAGTCCCAGGGCAGCAGATACGCAGTATTTT. Translated, it gives CASSPRAADTQYF.